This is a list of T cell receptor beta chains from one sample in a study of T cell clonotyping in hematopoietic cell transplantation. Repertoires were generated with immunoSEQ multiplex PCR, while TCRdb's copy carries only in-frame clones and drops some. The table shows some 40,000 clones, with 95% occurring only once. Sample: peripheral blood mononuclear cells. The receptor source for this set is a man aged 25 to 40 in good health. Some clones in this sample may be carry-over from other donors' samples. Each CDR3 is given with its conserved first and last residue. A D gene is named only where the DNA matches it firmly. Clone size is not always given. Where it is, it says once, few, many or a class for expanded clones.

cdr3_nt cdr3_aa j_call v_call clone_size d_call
TGTGCCAGCAGTACGGACAGGGGGTACAATGAGCAGTTCTTC CASSTDRGYNEQFF TRBJ2-1 TRBV27 NA TRBD1
TGTGCCTGGAGCCCAGGCATGGGCCAAAACATTCAGTACTTC CAWSPGMGQNIQYF TRBJ2-4 TRBV30 NA NA
TGTGCCAGCAGCTCGAGGGCAGGGGGCGAGCAGTACTTC CASSSRAGGEQYF TRBJ2-7 TRBV5-4 NA TRBD1
TGTGCCAGCAGACCTTGGACAGGGGCCCCCTATGGCTACACCTTC CASRPWTGAPYGYTF TRBJ1-2 TRBV11-2 NA TRBD1
TGTGCCTGGAGTAGGCTAGCTAGCACAGATACGCAGTATTTT CAWSRLASTDTQYF TRBJ2-3 TRBV30 NA NA
TGTGCCAGCCAATACAGGGGAGCCAACACCGGGGAGCTGTTTTTT CASQYRGANTGELFF TRBJ2-2 TRBV5-4 NA TRBD1
TGTGCCAGTAAGGGACAGGCCGCCTTCAATCAGCCCCAGCATTTT CASKGQAAFNQPQHF TRBJ1-5 TRBV19 NA TRBD1
TGTGCCAGCAGCCACCCGACTCCGGGACGTGGAGACTACGAGCAGTACTTC CASSHPTPGRGDYEQYF TRBJ2-7 TRBV5-4 NA NA
TGTGCCAGCGGGACTCAACCTTCCACAGATACGCAGTATTTT CASGTQPSTDTQYF TRBJ2-3 TRBV6-5 NA NA
TGTGCCAGCAGCTCGGACAGGGAGAACACTGAAGCTTTCTTT CASSSDRENTEAFF TRBJ1-1 TRBV7-8 NA TRBD1
TGTGCCAGCGGTGACAGCCTTAATCAGCCCCAGCATTTT CASGDSLNQPQHF TRBJ1-5 TRBV28 NA NA
TGCAGCGTTGAAGTCAGTCTCTATGGCTACACCTTC CSVEVSLYGYTF TRBJ1-2 TRBV29-1 NA NA
TGTGCCAGCAGCCTGCTGAGCGGGAGCTCCTACAATGAGCAGTTCTTC CASSLLSGSSYNEQFF TRBJ2-1 TRBV5-4 NA TRBD2
TGTGCCAGCAGTTACTCCGAGGGGATTGGCACTGAAGCTTTCTTT CASSYSEGIGTEAFF TRBJ1-1 TRBV6-5 NA NA
TGTGCCAGCAGCCCAAATTTGAAGTGGGAGGGGGACTACGAGCAGTACTTC CASSPNLKWEGDYEQYF TRBJ2-7 TRBV5-6 NA NA
TGTGCCAGCAGCTTAGGGGGACAGGGGGTGGACCAGTACTTC CASSLGGQGVDQYF TRBJ2-5 TRBV7-2 once TRBD1
TGTGCCAGCAGCTTAGTAGGCGAAATTCAGTACTTC CASSLVGEIQYF TRBJ2-4 TRBV7-2 NA NA
TGTGCCTGGAGGCCGACAGTCCTAAACACTGAAGCTTTCTTT CAWRPTVLNTEAFF TRBJ1-1 TRBV30 NA NA
TGTGCCAGCAGTCCCGACCCCATCTACGAGCAGTACTTC CASSPDPIYEQYF TRBJ2-7 TRBV6-1 NA NA
TGCGCCAGCAGCCTACTCTCGGACAGCTACGAGCAGTACTTC CASSLLSDSYEQYF TRBJ2-7 TRBV5-1 NA NA
TGTGCCGTAGGGACAGAACCTGAAGCTTTCTTT CAVGTEPEAFF TRBJ1-1 TRBV25-1 NA TRBD1
TGTGCCAGCAGCTTAGGTTTGGCGTACGGCTACACCTTC CASSLGLAYGYTF TRBJ1-2 TRBV7-9 NA NA
TGTGCCAGCAGCTTTCCGACAGGCCAAGAGCAGTTCTTC CASSFPTGQEQFF TRBJ2-1 TRBV11-1 once NA
TGTGCCAGCAGGGGGATCGACAGGGGACCCTCCTACGAGCAGTACTTC CASRGIDRGPSYEQYF TRBJ2-7 TRBV5-6 NA TRBD1
TGTGCCAGCAGCTTGTACGGGGGACCGAACACTGAAGCTTTCTTT CASSLYGGPNTEAFF TRBJ1-1 TRBV5-4 NA NA
TGTGCCAGCAGCTTAGGGGGGGCGGCTGAAGCTTTCTTT CASSLGGAAEAFF TRBJ1-1 TRBV11-3 NA NA